Each of the 13 T cell receptor beta chains below was sequenced from the same sample in a study of blood T cells in healthy people across ages. Through a sample-barcoded 5' primer and a J-beta primer mix, a second PCR was run for about 7 to 12 cycles. TCRdb reprocessed the 5' RACE reads with MiXCR, giving one entry per CDR3 protein. The sample shows about 970,000 distinct CDR3 sequences, just over 50% of them seen only once. Sequencing used blood. All receptors derive from a woman aged 55-75 years in good health.

J is TRBJ2-7 and V is TRBV18; perhaps TRBD1 as D (6 bases). V was shortened by 8 bases and J by 2 bases, with 19 bases between the two germline ends. The CDR3 spans 15 residues. CDR1 is KGHSH and CDR2 is LQKENI in the germline V gene. CDR3: CASTRGGTGTYEQYF. The CDR3 coding sequence is TGTGCCAGCACACGAGGCGGAACAGGGACCTACGAGCAGTACTTC.

The rearrangement uses TRBV2 and TRBJ2-1; no reliable D call. Trimming left V 6 bases short and J 7 bases short, with 7 bases between. The CDR3 consists of 11 residues. Germline V CDR1 and CDR2: SNHLY, FYNNEI. The CDR3 DNA reads as TGTGCCAGCAGAGAGACAAATGAGCAGTTCTTC. It encodes CASRETNEQFF.

J is TRBJ1-2 and V is TRBV29-1; D unclear. Germline CDR1 and CDR2: SQVTM and ANQGSEA. The CDR3 spans 11 residues. With 3 bases removed from V and 6 bases from J, the gap between germline ends came to 8 bases. As DNA, the CDR3 is TGCAGCGTTGAGAGGGCGGATGGCTACACCTTC. Translated: CSVERADGYTF.

The chain uses TRBV5-6 and TRBJ1-4; D is undetermined. The CDR3 has 13 residues. Germline CDR1 reads SGHDT; CDR2 reads YYEEEE. V was shortened by 1 base and J by 8 bases, with 9 bases between the two germline ends. The CDR3 protein is CASSLSTVEKLFF. The CDR3 DNA reads as TGTGCCAGCAGCTTGTCGACTGTGGAAAAACTGTTTTTT. Together with reference TRBV5-6 and TRBJ1-4, the CDR3 gives the full variable domain: DAGVTQSPTHLIKTRGQQVTLRCSPKSGHDTVSWYQQALGQGPQFIFQYYEEEERQRGNFPDRFSGHQFPNYSSELNVNALLLGDSALYLCASSLSTVEKLFFGSGTQLSVL.

The chain couples TRBV30 to TRBJ2-1, with D uncertain. Between the trimmed V and J ends, which lost 2 bases and 4 bases, there was a span of 18 bases. CDR3 length: 16 amino acids. Germline lookup yields CDR1 GTSNPN and CDR2 SVGIG (reference sequence). The CDR3 spells CAWSPGLTFGYNEQFF. The CDR3 DNA follows: TGTGCCTGGAGTCCCGGGCTGACGTTTGGATACAATGAGCAGTTCTTC.

This clonotype was observed a handful of times. The chain couples TRBV20-1 to TRBJ1-2; no firm D call. The germline V and J ends were trimmed by 7 bases and 0 bases, with 6 bases remaining between them. The CDR3 contains 11 residues. Germline V gene sequence: CDR1 DFQATT, CDR2 SNEGSKA (reference sequence). Written as DNA, the CDR3 is TGCAGTGGATCGTCTAACTATGGCTACACCTTC. It translates to CSGSSNYGYTF.

The J gene is TRBJ1-1, the V gene TRBV5-1; D remains ambiguous. The CDR3 has 12 amino acids. The V end lost 2 bases, the J end lost 11 bases, and 13 bases lay between the germline ends. The V gene's germline CDR1 is SGHRS and CDR2 YFSETQ. CDR3 DNA: TGCGCCAGCAGCTTTTCCGGGCAGGAGGCTTTCTTT. Its protein is CASSFSGQEAFF. Looking up the rest from reference TRBV5-1 and TRBJ1-1 gives the full variable domain: KAGVTQTPRYLIKTRGQQVTLSCSPISGHRSVSWYQQTPGQGLQFLFEYFSETQRNKGNFPGRFSGRQFSNSRSEMNVSTLELGDSALYLCASSFSGQEAFFGQGTRLTVV.

The chain employs TRBV27 and TRBJ2-5, with 7 positions matching TRBD1. The J call may be wrong; the DNA end is better matched by TRBJ2-7. The CDR3 is 13 residues long. CDR1 is MNHEY, CDR2 SMNVEV, per germline (reference sequence). CDR3: CASRPGQTHEQYF. The DNA for the CDR3 is TGTGCCAGCCGTCCGGGACAGACCCACGAGCAGTACTTC.

The V gene is TRBV5-1, the J gene TRBJ2-6; possibly TRBD1 for D (6 bases). The germline V and J ends were trimmed by 7 bases and 0 bases, with 23 bases remaining between them. The CDR3 length is 19 residues. Germline V gene data show CDR1 as SGHRS and CDR2 as YFSETQ. The CDR3 DNA reads as TGCGCCAGCTGCCCATGGCAGGACAGTGCATTCTCTGGGGCCAACGTCCTGACTTTC. The encoded protein is CASCPWQDSAFSGANVLTF.

The J gene is TRBJ1-2, the V gene TRBV12-3 or TRBV12-4, with D possibly matching TRBD1 (5 bases). The CDR3 consists of 19 residues. The V gene lost 6 bases and the J gene lost 4 bases, with 30 bases spanning the gap. In nucleotides, the CDR3 is TGTGCCAGCAGCCATTCGGGACCACAAGGAGCAACCACACCCTATGGCTACACCTTC. Translating it yields CASSHSGPQGATTPYGYTF.

This rearrangement joins TRBV7-6 to TRBJ2-5, with D perhaps TRBD1 (6 bases). CDR3 length: 16 residues. V dropped 5 bases and J dropped 2 bases, with 18 bases sitting between them. Germline V gene lookup returns CDR1 SGHVS and CDR2 FNYEAQ. Here the CDR3 reads CASSATQWTDQETQYF. DNA of the CDR3: TGTGCCAGCAGCGCGACACAATGGACAGATCAAGAGACCCAGTACTTC.

This clonotype appeared a few times. This sequence joins TRBV29-1 and TRBJ2-3; D is uncertain. Germline CDR1 SQVTM, CDR2 ANQGSEA. V was clipped by 5 bases and J by 2 bases, with 11 bases between them. This CDR3 comprises 13 residues. For the CDR3, the DNA is TGCAGCGTTAGGTGGGAACACACAGATACGCAGTATTTT. This encodes CSVRWEHTDTQYF.

The rearrangement uses TRBV10-2 and TRBJ2-2, with TRBD2 as a possible D gene (6 bases). The CDR3 extends over 17 amino acids. Germline V gene data show CDR1 as WSHSY and CDR2 as SAAADI. The V gene lost 4 bases and the J gene lost 0 bases, with 15 bases spanning the gap. CDR3 DNA sequence: TGCGCCAGCAGTGGTCGGAGAGCGGGTTCGAACACCGGGGAGCTGTTTTTT. Its translation is CASSGRRAGSNTGELFF.